This TCR beta chain was observed in a study of spatial heterogeneity in lung cancer. Study-level background: Mean representation of each unique TCR and UMI combination in the raw reads exceeded 9.5 occurrences. Study observations and caveats: Tumoral mutation counts were tracked by counts of expanded intratumoral alpha and beta TCRs.

TCRdb recomputed calls from the 5' RACE reads with MiXCR, one row per CDR3 protein. The sample shows some 800 distinct CDR3 sequences, around 14% of them seen only once. By sample fraction, this clonotype is large. Its target is not known. Time point noted: sample taken at primary tumor resection. This CDR3 has 15 residues. J was trimmed by 6 bases and V by 4 bases; bases with no gene match: 3. Germline CDR1 and CDR2: SGHRS and YFSETQ. The sample consisted of lung tumor tissue, taken at surgery. The chain recombines TRBV5-1 with TRBJ2-1, with 14 bases matching TRBD2. The receptor's source is a male donor with early-stage non-small cell lung cancer. CDR3 protein: CASSRGTSGGNEQFF. CDR3 nucleotides: TGCGCCAGCAGCCGGGGGACTAGCGGGGGCAATGAGCAGTTCTTC.